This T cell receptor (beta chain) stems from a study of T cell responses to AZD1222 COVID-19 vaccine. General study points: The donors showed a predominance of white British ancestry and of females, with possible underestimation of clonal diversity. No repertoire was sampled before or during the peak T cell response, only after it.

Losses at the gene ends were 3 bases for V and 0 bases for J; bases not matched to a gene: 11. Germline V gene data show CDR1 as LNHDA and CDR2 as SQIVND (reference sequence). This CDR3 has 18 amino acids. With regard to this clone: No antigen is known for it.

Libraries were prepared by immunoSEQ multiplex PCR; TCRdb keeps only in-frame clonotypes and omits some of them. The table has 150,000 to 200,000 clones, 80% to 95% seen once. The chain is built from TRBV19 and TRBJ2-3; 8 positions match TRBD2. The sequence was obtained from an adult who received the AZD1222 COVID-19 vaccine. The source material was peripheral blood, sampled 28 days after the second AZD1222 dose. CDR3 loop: CASSITGGPVSSTDTQYF. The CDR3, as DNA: TGTGCCAGTAGTATCACGGGAGGGCCGGTCTCTAGCACAGATACGCAGTATTTT. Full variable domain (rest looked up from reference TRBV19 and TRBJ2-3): DGGITQSPKYLFRKEGQNVTLSCEQNLNHDAMYWYRQDPGQGLRLIYYSQIVNDFQKGDIAEGYSVSREKKESFPLTVTSAQKNPTAFYLCASSITGGPVSSTDTQYFGPGTRLTVL.